These T cell receptor beta chains were read from a single sample in a study of cytomegalovirus exposure and HLA in healthy donors. Data came from immunoSEQ multiplex PCR; TCRdb stores just in-frame clones and leaves some out. The data contain 210,000 or so clones, 83% of them seen just once; the ten biggest clones take up 1.3% to 1.5%. The specimen sequenced was PBMCs. Receptor source: a girl aged 5-17 years in good health and CMV-seronegative. CDR3s include the opening cysteine and the closing phenylalanine or tryptophan. The D gene is left open where the match is weak. The size entry is marked missing in some rows and otherwise reads once, few, many or a size class.

J gene: TRBJ1-2
D gene: NA
V gene: TRBV27
clone size: NA
CDR3 DNA: TGTGCCAGCAGTTACGACACTAACTATGGCTACACCTTC
CDR3 protein: CASSYDTNYGYTF

J gene: TRBJ1-5
D gene: NA
V gene: TRBV18
clone size: NA
CDR3 DNA: TGTGCCAGCTCAAGGAGGGACGGACGCAATCAGCCCCAGCATTTT
CDR3 protein: CASSRRDGRNQPQHF

J gene: TRBJ2-7
D gene: TRBD2
V gene: TRBV11-3
clone size: NA
CDR3 DNA: TGTGCCAGCAGCTCACCCCCGACAGCGGGAAGGGTCTACGAGCAGTACTTC
CDR3 protein: CASSSPPTAGRVYEQYF

J gene: TRBJ2-5
D gene: NA
V gene: TRBV9
clone size: NA
CDR3 DNA: TGTGCCAGCGCGGACAGGTTGGAGGGGCAAGAGACCCAGTACTTC
CDR3 protein: CASADRLEGQETQYF

J gene: TRBJ2-7
D gene: TRBD1
V gene: TRBV4-3
clone size: NA
CDR3 DNA: TGCGCCAGCAGCCAAGATCTGGCAGATTCGACAGGGTACGAGCAGTACTTC
CDR3 protein: CASSQDLADSTGYEQYF

J gene: TRBJ1-1
D gene: NA
V gene: TRBV15
clone size: NA
CDR3 DNA: TGTGCCACCAGCAGAGATTTGAGGGTTGGCACTGAAGCTTTCTTT
CDR3 protein: CATSRDLRVGTEAFF

J gene: TRBJ2-1
D gene: NA
V gene: TRBV5-4
clone size: NA
CDR3 DNA: TGTGCCAGCAGCTTGCGGGAGCCGAATGAGCAGTTCTTC
CDR3 protein: CASSLREPNEQFF

J gene: TRBJ1-5
D gene: NA
V gene: TRBV6-5
clone size: once
CDR3 DNA: TGTGCCAGCACCACGCGCTCCGGTGGGCCCCAGCATTTT
CDR3 protein: CASTTRSGGPQHF

J gene: TRBJ2-5
D gene: NA
V gene: TRBV7-9
clone size: NA
CDR3 DNA: TGTGCCAGCAGCCTGGGGAACAGGTGGGAAGAGACCCAGTACTTC
CDR3 protein: CASSLGNRWEETQYF

J gene: TRBJ1-3
D gene: NA
V gene: TRBV7-4
clone size: NA
CDR3 DNA: TGTGCCAGCAGCCCCCCCCGCTCTGGAAACACCATATATTTT
CDR3 protein: CASSPPRSGNTIYF

J gene: TRBJ2-7
D gene: NA
V gene: TRBV7-9
clone size: NA
CDR3 DNA: TGTTCCAGCAGCTTATCCAGCGGAACCTACGAGCAGTACTTC
CDR3 protein: CSSSLSSGTYEQYF

J gene: TRBJ2-1
D gene: NA
V gene: TRBV6-5
clone size: few
CDR3 DNA: TGTGCCAGCAGTTATCAGGGTACGAGAAATGAGCAGTTCTTC
CDR3 protein: CASSYQGTRNEQFF

J gene: TRBJ1-2
D gene: NA
V gene: TRBV27
clone size: NA
CDR3 DNA: TGTGCCAGCAGTCCACTTCCCCCGTCCTCTAACTATGGCTACACCTTC
CDR3 protein: CASSPLPPSSNYGYTF

J gene: TRBJ1-2
D gene: NA
V gene: TRBV4-2
clone size: NA
CDR3 DNA: TGTGCCAGCAGCCAAGATCTAGTTGCTAACTATGGCTACACCTTC
CDR3 protein: CASSQDLVANYGYTF

J gene: TRBJ2-3
D gene: TRBD2
V gene: TRBV7-2
clone size: NA
CDR3 DNA: TGTGCCAGCAGCTCTTTAGCGGGGGTGGTAGATACGCAGTATTTT
CDR3 protein: CASSSLAGVVDTQYF

J gene: TRBJ2-1
D gene: TRBD2
V gene: TRBV27
clone size: NA
CDR3 DNA: TGTGCCAGCAGTTTATCGCGGGGTGGGGGACTAGCGGGGGGGCTTGGTAATGAGCAGTTCTTC
CDR3 protein: CASSLSRGGGLAGGLGNEQFF

J gene: TRBJ2-7
D gene: NA
V gene: TRBV29-1
clone size: once
CDR3 DNA: TGCAGCGTTGACCCAACAGGGTCCTCCTACGAGCAGTACTTC
CDR3 protein: CSVDPTGSSYEQYF

J gene: TRBJ2-3
D gene: TRBD1
V gene: TRBV11-1
clone size: NA
CDR3 DNA: TGTGCCAGCAGCTACCGGGACAGGAGTATCACAGATACGCAGTATTTT
CDR3 protein: CASSYRDRSITDTQYF

J gene: TRBJ1-6
D gene: NA
V gene: TRBV18
clone size: NA
CDR3 DNA: TGTGCCAGCTCACCCAGGGATGATTCACCCCTCCACTTT
CDR3 protein: CASSPRDDSPLHF

J gene: TRBJ2-1
D gene: NA
V gene: TRBV5-4
clone size: NA
CDR3 DNA: TGTGCCAGCAGGACCGGAGGAGATCTGGTCGATGAGCAGTTCTTC
CDR3 protein: CASRTGGDLVDEQFF

J gene: TRBJ2-3
D gene: TRBD2
V gene: TRBV7-9
clone size: once
CDR3 DNA: TGTTCCAGCAGCCCGGGGACTAGTTATTGGTCAGATACGCAGTATTTT
CDR3 protein: CSSSPGTSYWSDTQYF

J gene: TRBJ2-1
D gene: NA
V gene: TRBV6-6
clone size: few
CDR3 DNA: TGTGCCAGCAACCCTGGGGGGAGCTCCTACAATGAGCAGTTCTTC
CDR3 protein: CASNPGGSSYNEQFF

J gene: TRBJ2-5
D gene: NA
V gene: TRBV4-1
clone size: NA
CDR3 DNA: TGCGCCAGCAGCCAAGTCCTTGGGCTGCGGGGCGGAGAGACCCAGTACTTC
CDR3 protein: CASSQVLGLRGGETQYF

J gene: TRBJ1-2
D gene: TRBD1
V gene: TRBV4-1
clone size: few
CDR3 DNA: TGCGCCAGCAGCCCCGGACAGGCCCTAGAAGAACGGGGCTACACCTTC
CDR3 protein: CASSPGQALEERGYTF

J gene: TRBJ1-1
D gene: NA
V gene: TRBV4-1
clone size: NA
CDR3 DNA: TGCGCCAGCAGCCAAGATATGGCGGGAAGGTTGAACACTGAAGCTTTCTTT
CDR3 protein: CASSQDMAGRLNTEAFF

J gene: TRBJ2-1
D gene: NA
V gene: TRBV5-1
clone size: few
CDR3 DNA: TGCGCCAGCAGATTAGGGGGTGAGCAGTTCTTC
CDR3 protein: CASRLGGEQFF

J gene: TRBJ1-6
D gene: NA
V gene: TRBV4-2
clone size: few
CDR3 DNA: TGTGCCAGCAGCCAAGATCGGTCACCCCTCCACTTT
CDR3 protein: CASSQDRSPLHF

J gene: TRBJ1-5
D gene: NA
V gene: TRBV7-8
clone size: NA
CDR3 DNA: TGTGCCAGCAGCTTAATAGATAATCAGCCCCAGCATTTT
CDR3 protein: CASSLIDNQPQHF

J gene: TRBJ2-7
D gene: NA
V gene: TRBV7-9
clone size: NA
CDR3 DNA: TGTGCCAGCAGCTTAGCGGGGCCCCCCTACGAGCAGTACTTC
CDR3 protein: CASSLAGPPYEQYF

J gene: TRBJ2-5
D gene: NA
V gene: TRBV7-2
clone size: NA
CDR3 DNA: TGTGCCAGCAGCTTAGCTGTCGCGGGACTGCAAGAGACCCAGTACTTC
CDR3 protein: CASSLAVAGLQETQYF

J gene: TRBJ2-7
D gene: NA
V gene: TRBV28
clone size: few
CDR3 DNA: TGTGCCAGCAGTTTACGTCCGTCCGGTCTTTTAGCCTACGAGCAGTACTTC
CDR3 protein: CASSLRPSGLLAYEQYF

J gene: TRBJ2-7
D gene: NA
V gene: TRBV11-1
clone size: NA
CDR3 DNA: TGTGCCAGCAAACAGGACTACGAGCAGTACTTC
CDR3 protein: CASKQDYEQYF

J gene: TRBJ2-5
D gene: TRBD1
V gene: TRBV7-6
clone size: NA
CDR3 DNA: TGTGCCAGCAGCTTAGGGACAGGGGGGCAAGAGACCCAGTACTTC
CDR3 protein: CASSLGTGGQETQYF

J gene: TRBJ1-1
D gene: TRBD1
V gene: TRBV6-5
clone size: NA
CDR3 DNA: TGTGCCAGCAGTCCCGGGACAGCCGAAGCTTTCTTT
CDR3 protein: CASSPGTAEAFF

J gene: TRBJ2-7
D gene: NA
V gene: TRBV4-2
clone size: NA
CDR3 DNA: TGTGCCAGCAGCCAAGATAGCTCCTACGAGCAGTACTTC
CDR3 protein: CASSQDSSYEQYF

J gene: TRBJ1-1
D gene: NA
V gene: TRBV7-2
clone size: NA
CDR3 DNA: TGTGCCAGCAGCCCCGCGGGGGGGAGTTGGAACACTGAAGCTTTCTTT
CDR3 protein: CASSPAGGSWNTEAFF

J gene: TRBJ2-7
D gene: TRBD2
V gene: TRBV30
clone size: NA
CDR3 DNA: TGTGCCTGGAGTGTAATACGGCGGGAGCAATACGAGCAGTACTTC
CDR3 protein: CAWSVIRREQYEQYF

J gene: TRBJ1-2
D gene: NA
V gene: TRBV9
clone size: NA
CDR3 DNA: TGTGCCAGCAGCGTGAGGACAACCATTTCTGGGGGCTACACCTTC
CDR3 protein: CASSVRTTISGGYTF

J gene: TRBJ2-3
D gene: NA
V gene: TRBV27
clone size: NA
CDR3 DNA: TGTGCCAGCAGTCAATTAGTAGATCCCACAGATACGCAGTATTTT
CDR3 protein: CASSQLVDPTDTQYF

J gene: TRBJ2-7
D gene: TRBD1
V gene: TRBV27
clone size: NA
CDR3 DNA: TGTGCCAGCAGTGTAACAGGGGACTACGAGCAGTACTTC
CDR3 protein: CASSVTGDYEQYF

J gene: TRBJ2-5
D gene: TRBD2
V gene: TRBV5-8
clone size: NA
CDR3 DNA: TGTGCCAGCAGCTTATTAAGGGGAGGGCTGGGAGAGACCCAGTACTTC
CDR3 protein: CASSLLRGGLGETQYF

J gene: TRBJ1-2
D gene: NA
V gene: TRBV7-6
clone size: NA
CDR3 DNA: TGTGCCAGCAGCTTATGGAACAGTCAAAAAGGCTACACCTTC
CDR3 protein: CASSLWNSQKGYTF

J gene: TRBJ2-2
D gene: NA
V gene: TRBV4-2
clone size: NA
CDR3 DNA: TGTGCCAGCAGCCAAGAACCTAGATCCGCGAACACCGGGGAGCTGTTTTTT
CDR3 protein: CASSQEPRSANTGELFF

J gene: TRBJ1-1
D gene: NA
V gene: TRBV28
clone size: once
CDR3 DNA: TGTGCCAGCAGTATAATGACAGGATCGAACACTGAAGCTTTCTTT
CDR3 protein: CASSIMTGSNTEAFF

J gene: TRBJ2-4
D gene: TRBD1
V gene: TRBV20-1
clone size: NA
CDR3 DNA: TGCAGTGCTAGAGGGGGGACAGGGAAAGGATTC
CDR3 protein: CSARGGTGKGF

J gene: TRBJ2-6
D gene: TRBD1
V gene: TRBV19
clone size: NA
CDR3 DNA: TGTGCCAGTCGGACAGGCCCGCGTTCTGGGGCCAACGTCCTGACTTTC
CDR3 protein: CASRTGPRSGANVLTF

J gene: TRBJ1-2
D gene: NA
V gene: TRBV7-2
clone size: medium-sized
CDR3 DNA: TGTGCCAGCAGCCTCTATAACTATGGCTACACCTTC
CDR3 protein: CASSLYNYGYTF

J gene: TRBJ2-7
D gene: TRBD2
V gene: TRBV5-6
clone size: NA
CDR3 DNA: TGTGCCAGCAGCTTGGCGGCGGGGGGCGAGCAGTACTTC
CDR3 protein: CASSLAAGGEQYF

J gene: TRBJ2-7
D gene: NA
V gene: TRBV30
clone size: NA
CDR3 DNA: TGTGCCTGGGCCAGACAGACCTTCTCCTACGAGCAGTACTTC
CDR3 protein: CAWARQTFSYEQYF

J gene: TRBJ2-7
D gene: TRBD2
V gene: TRBV6-1
clone size: NA
CDR3 DNA: TGTGCCAGCAGTGGTTCGGTCGGGAGGGCCCTCTACGAGCAGTACTTC
CDR3 protein: CASSGSVGRALYEQYF

J gene: TRBJ2-7
D gene: NA
V gene: TRBV28
clone size: NA
CDR3 DNA: TGTGCCAGCAGTTTTCCGGCGGGGGCTTACTACGAGCAGTACTTC
CDR3 protein: CASSFPAGAYYEQYF

J gene: TRBJ2-5
D gene: NA
V gene: TRBV27
clone size: NA
CDR3 DNA: TGTGCCAGCAGTTGGGCCCCACAAGAGACCCAGTACTTC
CDR3 protein: CASSWAPQETQYF